This is a list of T cell receptor beta chains from one sample in a study of T-cell reconstitution after alpha-beta-depleted transplantation in children. Each CDR3 protein gets one entry after TCRdb re-called the PCR reads with MiXCR. The sample consists of about 610,000 distinct CDR3 sequences, 10% to 13% of them appearing once. Sequenced here: PBMCs from the stem cell graft donor, sampled from the stem cell graft. Receptors were obtained from a human donor who donated a stem cell graft to a child with acute myeloid leukemia. The CDR3 runs from the conserved cysteine through the conserved F or W. D genes are given only for firm matches. Clone size appears in some rows only: once, few, many, or a class for an expanded clone.

NA,NA,TRBJ1-1,TRBV14,TGTGCCAGCAGCCAAGATATGGGGACTGAAGCTTTCTTT,CASSQDMGTEAFF
NA,NA,TRBJ2-2,TRBV13,TGTGCCAGCAGCATCCGGAGCTCCACGAATAACACCGGGGAGCTGTTTTTT,CASSIRSSTNNTGELFF
few,TRBD2,TRBJ2-3,TRBV7-2,TGTGCCAGCAGCTCGAGACTAGCGGGAGGGTCACGAGATACGCAGTATTTT,CASSSRLAGGSRDTQYF
NA,NA,TRBJ2-1,TRBV29-1,TGCAGCGTTGACCGGACTGGGAATGAGCAGTTCTTC,CSVDRTGNEQFF
many,NA,TRBJ2-3,TRBV7-9,TGTGCCAGCAGCTTAGCGGGCAGAACAGATACGCAGTATTTT,CASSLAGRTDTQYF
many,TRBD2,TRBJ2-5,TRBV24-1,TGTGCCACCAGGGGGCTGGGACTAGCGGGAACAGAGACCCAGTACTTC,CATRGLGLAGTETQYF
NA,NA,TRBJ1-6,TRBV25-1,TGTGCCAGAACCATGGAATCACCCCTCCACTTT,CARTMESPLHF
few,NA,TRBJ2-7,TRBV12-3/TRBV12-4,TGTGCCAGCAGGACTATCCCGGGACTTTTGAGCTCCTACGAGCAGTACTTC,CASRTIPGLLSSYEQYF
few,TRBD2,TRBJ2-7,TRBV9,TGTGCCAGCAGCGTAGGGGTTGCTAGCGGCGGCTACGAGCAGTACTTC,CASSVGVASGGYEQYF
NA,TRBD1,TRBJ1-2,TRBV3-1,TGTGCCAGCAGCCAAGACCCTGGGACAGGGGACTATGGCTACACCTTC,CASSQDPGTGDYGYTF
NA,NA,TRBJ2-5,TRBV7-8,TGTGCCAGCAGCTTCGGGGCGCGGGAGACCCAGTACTTC,CASSFGARETQYF
NA,TRBD2,TRBJ2-7,TRBV20-1,TGCAGTGCCACACTAGCGGGAGGCTCCTACGAGCAGTACTTC,CSATLAGGSYEQYF
many,TRBD1,TRBJ1-4,TRBV4-3,TGCGCCAGCAGCCCGTCACAGGGGACGGGTGAAAAACTGTTTTTT,CASSPSQGTGEKLFF
few,NA,TRBJ2-4,TRBV9,TGTGCCAGCAGCGTAGCTGGGGACGGGGTCCTAGCCAAAAACATTCAGTACTTC,CASSVAGDGVLAKNIQYF